This T cell receptor (beta chain) came from a study of T cell responses to AZD1222 COVID-19 vaccine. Profiled with immunoSEQ multiplex PCR; TCRdb holds only in-frame clones, not every one. The sample has around 130,000 clones; about nine tenths are singletons. Trimming left V 8 bases short and J 8 bases short, with 19 bases between. The germline V gene has CDR1 SNHLY and CDR2 FYNNEI. The CDR3 has 13 amino acids. The sequenced sample was peripheral blood, obtained on day 0 of MenACWY control vaccination. This clonotype was sampled from an adult in good health. This chain links TRBV2 with TRBJ2-7; a weak D match, TRBD2 (6 bases). The CDR3 is CASRRRDPSQQYF. The CDR3 nucleotides read TGTGCCAGCCGTCGGCGGGACCCGAGTCAGCAGTACTTC.